This T cell receptor beta chain was obtained from a study of response to subunit inactivated influenza vaccine. Study findings and constraints: The authors put forward the suggestion that each seasonal influenza vaccination may bring in only a limited number of new T cells.

This clonotype was counted only a few times. The antigen is not known. TCRdb called the RT-PCR reads again in MiXCR, with one record for every CDR3 protein. Found here are 200,000 to 300,000 distinct CDR3 sequences, 12% of them singletons; the top ten hold 7.8%. The V segment lost 2 bases and the J segment 8 bases; nucleotides outside the gene matches: 5. This CDR3 is built from 14 residues. Germline values: CDR1 MNHEY, CDR2 SVGAGI. The V gene is TRBV6-5, the J gene TRBJ2-1; TRBD2 matches at 8 bases. The receptor's source is a man over 45 who received an inactivated influenza vaccine. Sample: non-naive T cells sorted from PBMCs, taken around two weeks before vaccination. The CDR3 protein is CASSYMRGADEQFF. The CDR3 nucleotides read TGTGCCAGCAGTTACATGCGGGGGGCGGATGAGCAGTTCTTC.